What follows is one T cell receptor beta chain and its context. The antigen remains unidentified. No infections or other immune events were documented during collection. Clones were read by immunoSEQ multiplex PCR, and TCRdb kept only the in-frame ones, dropping some. Of about 86,000 clones listed, about 85% are singletons. The data are from a study of identifying expanded T cells in peripheral blood. Findings and limits, study-wide: Differentially abundant clones: 0.95 to 1.5 between replicates, approximately 16 at around 2 weeks, 18 to 20 at four. Clone count variance between roughly 2-week samples rose with total template count.

Per germline, CDR1 SGHTA and CDR2 FQGNSA. The CDR3 sequence is 13 residues long. Trimming removed 1 base from V and 3 bases from J, with 7 bases in between. The specimen sequenced was blood. The gene calls are TRBV7-2 and TRBJ2-7, with D unresolved. This receptor was identified in a person between 18 and 75 years old in good health. The CDR3 nucleotides are TGTGCCAGCAGCTTAGGACCATTCTACGAGCAGTACTTC. It specifies CASSLGPFYEQYF.